This T cell receptor (beta chain) was recovered during a study of T cells after yellow fever vaccination. Study findings and constraints: Overlap between CD4 and CD8 compartments was detected for a small share of clonotypes.

TCRdb redid the calling of the 5' RACE reads with MiXCR, one entry per CDR3 protein. The repertoire has a few hundred thousand distinct CDR3 sequences, 8.7% of them found once; the top ten carry roughly 18%. The junction had 4 bases not matched to a gene; V was cut back by 4 bases and J by 4 bases. The CDR3 is 15 residues long. Germline CDR1 MNHEY, CDR2 SVGAGI. This clonotype was seen a handful of times. What it recognizes is unknown. The gene calls are TRBV6-5 and TRBJ1-5; 10 nucleotides line up with TRBD1. This specimen consisted of PBMCs, obtained on the day of the first yellow fever vaccination. This clonotype was obtained from a young man who received the YFV17D yellow fever vaccine. Here the CDR3 DNA reads TGTGCCAGCAGTTCGACAGGGGGCGTTAATCAGCCCCAGCATTTT. Its protein is CASSSTGGVNQPQHF.